This T cell receptor beta chain is drawn from a study of blood T cell repertoires in COVID-19. Profiling relied on immunoSEQ multiplex PCR, and the TCRdb table lists in-frame clones only, not all of them. The sample lists under 250,000 clones, about 79% seen once, with approximately 9.1% in the top ten. Trimming pared 5 bases from V and 0 bases from J, leaving 15 bases between. CDR1 and CDR2 (germline): SGHRS, YFSETQ. This CDR3 contains 16 residues. The TCR comes from a man older than 75 with acute or convalescent COVID-19. This chain links TRBV5-1 with TRBJ2-1; D is possibly TRBD2 (7 bases). The sequenced sample was peripheral blood. The CDR3 is CASSWGRGSSYNEQFF. Written as DNA, the CDR3 is TGCGCCAGCAGTTGGGGGCGGGGGTCCTCCTACAATGAGCAGTTCTTC. Drawing the rest from reference TRBV5-1 and TRBJ2-1, the complete variable domain is KAGVTQTPRYLIKTRGQQVTLSCSPISGHRSVSWYQQTPGQGLQFLFEYFSETQRNKGNFPGRFSGRQFSNSRSEMNVSTLELGDSALYLCASSWGRGSSYNEQFFGPGTRLTVL.